Shown below are 15 T cell receptor beta chains from a single sample sequenced in a study of T cells after posttransplantation cyclophosphamide. Treatment was busulfan-fludarabine conditioning, a marrow graft, and cyclophosphamide on days +3 and +4. Assay: immunoSEQ multiplex PCR; the TCRdb copy retains only in-frame clones and omits some. Of over 7,000 clones listed, around 82% are singletons. The sequencing here drew on CD4+ T cells sorted from blood, taken around 1,100 days after allogeneic stem cell transplant with posttransplant cyclophosphamide. The origin of the receptors is a female patient in her 40s who received an allogeneic stem cell transplant from a related donor, was CMV-positive, and had no GVHD. Some T cells may be provided by the graft donor.

The rearrangement links TRBV6-5 to TRBJ1-5; no clear D. This CDR3 has 14 amino acids. CDR1 and CDR2 (germline): MNHEY, SVGAGI. Deletions cut 5 bases from V and 1 base from J, with 9 bases between. CDR3 sequence: CASSLDNSNQPQHF. The CDR3 bases are TGTGCCAGCAGTCTCGACAACAGCAATCAGCCCCAGCATTTT.

This clone has only a few counts. The V and J genes are TRBV19 and TRBJ2-3, with TRBD2 identical over 8 bases. CDR1 LNHDA and CDR2 SQIVND come from the germline V gene (reference sequence). The V gene end was trimmed by 3 bases and the J gene end by 8 bases; junction bases not matched to a gene: 7. The CDR3 sequence is 14 residues long. The CDR3 sequence: CASSIERGPRTQYF. The CDR3, as DNA: TGTGCCAGTAGTATTGAGCGGGGGCCCCGTACGCAGTATTTT. The full variable domain, completed using reference TRBV19 and TRBJ2-3, is DGGITQSPKYLFRKEGQNVTLSCEQNLNHDAMYWYRQDPGQGLRLIYYSQIVNDFQKGDIAEGYSVSREKKESFPLTVTSAQKNPTAFYLCASSIERGPRTQYFGPGTRLTVL.

This clone appeared once. At one end the junction does not follow the germline gene, possibly because of a read error. This specimen includes other DNA sequences encoding the same CDR3. The gene calls are TRBV10-3 and TRBJ1-6; D is perhaps TRBD1 (6 bases). The CDR3 extends over 14 amino acids. Germline lookup yields CDR1 ENHRY and CDR2 SYGVKD. The chain's CDR3 is CAISRADRNSPLHF. The CDR3 DNA reads TGTGCCATCAGCAGGGCGGACAGAAATTCCCCCCTCCACTTT.

The chain links TRBV4-3 to TRBJ1-1; maybe TRBD1 (6 bases). Germline V CDR1 and CDR2: LGHNA, YSLEER. The CDR3 totals 15 residues. Deletions cut 0 bases from V and 4 bases from J, with 12 bases between. For the CDR3, the DNA is TGCGCCAGCAGCCAAGACGGGGGGCCGGGCACTGAAGCTTTCTTT. As protein: CASSQDGGPGTEAFF.

The V call is TRBV7-2, the J call TRBJ2-1; D perhaps matches TRBD2 (5 bases). Germline V CDR1 and CDR2: SGHTA, FQGNSA. V dropped 5 bases and J dropped 0 bases, with 14 bases sitting between them. This CDR3 region has 16 residues. CDR3: CASSLNGLSSYNEQFF. CDR3 DNA sequence: TGTGCCAGCAGCCTTAACGGACTCAGCTCCTACAATGAGCAGTTCTTC.

V is TRBV7-2 and J is TRBJ1-6, with 10 bases aligning to TRBD1. The V and J ends lost 4 bases and 8 bases, in that order; junction bases with no gene match: 5. In germline, CDR1 is SGHTA, CDR2 FQGNSA. The CDR3 loop spans 15 amino acids. The CDR3 sequence: CASSSVGQGDSPLHF. CDR3 bases: TGTGCCAGCAGCTCGGTCGGACAGGGGGATTCACCCCTCCACTTT.

The chain combines TRBV7-3 with TRBJ2-1; D is perhaps TRBD1 (5 bases). V was cut by 5 bases and J by 10 bases, with 15 bases left in between. Germline values: CDR1 SGHTA, CDR2 FQGTGA. The CDR3 totals 13 residues. CDR3 sequence: CASSTTGSEEQFF. DNA for the CDR3: TGTGCCAGCAGCACCACAGGATCGGAGGAGCAGTTCTTC.

V and J are TRBV6-5 and TRBJ1-2; D is undetermined. V was pared by 8 bases and J by 1 base, with 14 bases between. The V gene's germline CDR1 is MNHEY and CDR2 SVGAGI. The CDR3 length is 14 residues. DNA for the CDR3: TGTGCCAGCGGAGGTGGAGATAATAACTATGGCTACACCTTC. Protein sequence: CASGGGDNNYGYTF.

The V gene is TRBV19, the J gene TRBJ2-7; D perhaps matches TRBD2 (6 bases). Germline-derived CDR1 and CDR2 are LNHDA and SQIVND (reference sequence). The ends were cut back, 1 base at V and 5 bases at J, with 18 bases in the middle. The CDR3 is 16 residues long. In nucleotides, the CDR3 is TGTGCCAGTAGTATAGTTGGCGGGGCAGAGAGGAACGAGCAGTACTTC. It translates to CASSIVGGAERNEQYF.

The J gene is TRBJ2-7, the V gene TRBV5-1, with 10 bases fitting TRBD1. The CDR3 totals 15 residues. Trimming took 4 bases from V and 2 from J; bases not matched to a gene: 6. The germline V gene has CDR1 SGHRS and CDR2 YFSETQ. The CDR3 loop reads CASSVTGGSTYEQYF. The CDR3 coding sequence is TGCGCCAGCAGCGTGACAGGGGGCTCAACCTACGAGCAGTACTTC.

This chain joins TRBV6-1 and TRBJ1-1; D unclear. The germline CDR1 and CDR2 sequences are MNHNS and SASEGT. The V gene lost 6 bases and the J gene lost 0 bases, with 11 bases spanning the gap. The CDR3 is made up of 14 amino acids. DNA of the CDR3: TGTGCCAGCAGCGCGGGGATCATGAACACTGAAGCTTTCTTT. Translation: CASSAGIMNTEAFF.

The V call is TRBV27, the J call TRBJ1-6, with 12 bases fitting TRBD1. This CDR3 comprises 18 residues. The germline V gene encodes CDR1 MNHEY and CDR2 SMNVEV (reference sequence). Trimming at V came to 5 bases and at J to 6 bases, leaving 11 bases not matched to a gene. The CDR3 protein is CASSILPGQGAGNSPLHF. The CDR3 DNA sequence: TGTGCCAGCAGTATACTTCCGGGACAGGGGGCGGGTAATTCACCCCTCCACTTT.

The chain's CDR3 is CASSQGTTGGIFSGANVLTF. CDR3 bases: TGCGCCAGCAGCCAAGGCACTACGGGGGGGATTTTCTCTGGGGCCAACGTCCTGACTTTC. This rearrangement joins TRBV4-1 to TRBJ2-6; 8 bases fit TRBD2. Trimming cost V 1 base and J 0 bases; bases outside gene matches: 11. Germline V lookup: CDR1 MGHRA, CDR2 YSYEKL. The CDR3 is made up of 20 amino acids.

The chain employs TRBV7-9 and TRBJ2-7; 8 bases line up with TRBD2. The CDR3 contains 13 residues. V shed 2 bases, J shed 3 bases, and the junction held 0 bases outside the gene matches. The germline gives CDR1 SEHNR, CDR2 FQNEAQ (reference sequence). CDR3 amino acids: CASSLLAGYEQYF. Written as DNA, the CDR3 is TGTGCCAGCAGCTTACTAGCGGGCTACGAGCAGTACTTC.

V gene TRBV7-8 combines with J gene TRBJ2-1, with 13 bases aligning to TRBD2. V was clipped by 5 bases and J by 7 bases; unmatched bases: 11. CDR3 length: 17 residues. Germline assignment: CDR1 SGHVS and CDR2 FQNEAQ. The CDR3 is CASSRERLAGGKNEQFF. The CDR3 DNA is TGTGCCAGCAGCCGCGAGCGACTAGCGGGGGGAAAGAATGAGCAGTTCTTC.